These 16 T cell receptor beta chains share one sample of origin, sequenced in a study of shared clonotypes between healthy human individuals. Naive CD8 cells were CD45RO-negative, positively selected for CCR7, excluding terminally differentiated effector memory CD45RA+ cells. Generated by immunoSEQ multiplex PCR, the TCRdb table keeps only in-frame clones and is missing some. The data contain over 750,000 clones, about 96% of them singletons. The sequenced sample consisted of naive CD8+ T cells sorted from blood. The receptors originated from a man under 40 in good health.

A note on this clone: Other nucleotide sequences from this sample produce the same CDR3. V is TRBV28 and J is TRBJ2-7; 8 nucleotides agree with TRBD1. CDR1 is MDHEN and CDR2 is SYDVKM in the germline V gene. The trim removed 3 bases at V and 2 bases at J, leaving 6 bases unmatched. The CDR3 extends over 15 amino acids. CDR3 bases: TGTGCCAGCAGTTTGCCGAGGACAGGGACCTACGAGCAGTACTTC. This translates into CASSLPRTGTYEQYF.

This clone was seen just once. This sample also contains other DNA sequences that code for the same CDR3. The J gene is TRBJ1-5, the V gene TRBV27; maybe TRBD1 (6 bases). The CDR3 spans 13 residues. The germline V gene encodes CDR1 MNHEY and CDR2 SMNVEV (reference sequence). With 4 bases removed from V and 7 bases from J, the gap between germline ends came to 11 bases. The CDR3 nucleotides are TGTGCCAGCAGTTGGGGGCGAGGCCAGCCCCAGCATTTT. Amino acid sequence: CASSWGRGQPQHF.

This chain links TRBV9 with TRBJ2-3; TRBD2 is a possible D gene (5 bases). CDR1 and CDR2 from the germline V gene are SGDLS and YYNGEE. The V end lost 3 bases, the J end lost 9 bases, and 11 bases lay between the germline ends. This CDR3 has 12 amino acids. The CDR3 DNA follows: TGTGCCAGCAGCGCCGGACTTAAGACGCAGTATTTT. Translation gives CASSAGLKTQYF.

This rearrangement joins TRBV4-1 to TRBJ1-5; tentative D call: TRBD1 (6 bases). CDR1 MGHRA and CDR2 YSYEKL come from the germline V gene. V lost 4 bases and J lost 0, with 10 bases in between. This CDR3 is built from 15 residues. The DNA for the CDR3 is TGCGCCAGCAGCCCCCGGGACAATAGCAATCAGCCCCAGCATTTT. Translating gives CASSPRDNSNQPQHF.

The chain uses TRBV30 and TRBJ2-7; D might be TRBD2 (6 bases). This CDR3 has 17 amino acids. Looked up from germline, CDR1 is GTSNPN and CDR2 is SVGIG (reference sequence). Between the trimmed V and J ends, which lost 0 bases and 6 bases, there was a span of 24 bases. CDR3 residues: CAWSVPPRYGGKGEQYF. CDR3 nucleotide sequence: TGTGCCTGGAGTGTACCTCCCCGGTATGGGGGGAAAGGCGAGCAGTACTTC.

The chain has TRBV7-9 and TRBJ2-1, with D tentatively TRBD2 (6 bases). V was cut by 4 bases and J by 4 bases, with 17 bases left in between. Per germline, CDR1 SEHNR and CDR2 FQNEAQ (reference sequence). The CDR3 has 16 residues. The CDR3 sequence: CASSSPPAGRYNEQFF. In nucleotides, the CDR3 is TGTGCCAGCAGCTCACCACCCGCGGGGAGGTACAATGAGCAGTTCTTC.

V is TRBV13 and J is TRBJ1-4, with D tentatively TRBD1 (5 bases). The length of the CDR3 is 16 residues. V was trimmed by 5 bases and J by 3 bases, leaving 16 bases between them. Looked up from germline, CDR1 is PRHDT and CDR2 is FYEKMQ (reference sequence). The DNA of the CDR3 is TGTGCCAGCAGCCCGGGACCGCCGCCGGCTAATGAAAAACTGTTTTTT. It specifies CASSPGPPPANEKLFF.

With respect to this clone: Other nucleotide sequences from this sample produce the same CDR3. The chain joins TRBV5-1 to TRBJ2-7, with TRBD1 identical over 7 bases. Germline V gives CDR1 SGHRS, CDR2 YFSETQ. V shed 0 bases, J shed 3 bases, and the junction held 3 bases outside the gene matches. The CDR3 consists of 14 residues. CDR3 DNA: TGCGCCAGCAGCTTGGGACAGGGCGACTACGAGCAGTACTTC. Its protein is CASSLGQGDYEQYF.

This chain joins TRBV7-9 and TRBJ1-4; the D is unclear. The CDR3 sequence is 11 residues long. V was cut by 5 bases and J by 8 bases, with 6 bases left in between. The germline gives CDR1 SEHNR, CDR2 FQNEAQ (reference sequence). CDR3 amino acids: CASSHQEKLFF. The CDR3 nucleotides are TGTGCCAGCAGCCACCAGGAAAAACTGTTTTTT.

This sequence joins TRBV9 and TRBJ1-1; TRBD1 might be the D (6 bases). In germline, CDR1 is SGDLS, CDR2 YYNGEE. Trimming removed 3 bases from V and 6 bases from J, with 12 bases in between. This CDR3 has 13 residues. The CDR3 DNA reads TGTGCCAGCAGCGCGATTACAGGGTCTGAAGCTTTCTTT. Translated: CASSAITGSEAFF.

This sequence joins TRBV2 and TRBJ1-2; a weak D match, TRBD1 (6 bases). CDR1 is SNHLY and CDR2 is FYNNEI in the germline V gene. The CDR3 is 12 residues long. Trimming left V 8 bases short and J 3 bases short, with 10 bases between. CDR3 sequence: CASQDRYYGYTF. CDR3 coding DNA: TGTGCCAGCCAGGACAGATACTATGGCTACACCTTC.

This rearrangement joins TRBV4-2 to TRBJ1-1; D remains unclear. The CDR3 consists of 16 residues. V shed 0 bases and J shed 1 base, with 12 bases lying between them. Germline assignment: CDR1 LGHNA and CDR2 YNFKEQ. The CDR3 loop reads CASSQDPRGRNTEAFF. The DNA of the CDR3 is TGTGCCAGCAGCCAAGATCCACGGGGTCGGAACACTGAAGCTTTCTTT.

The CDR3 coding sequence is TGTGCCAGTGGGGAGGCTAGCGGAGTATCCTACGAGCAGTACTTC. This encodes CASGEASGVSYEQYF. The rearrangement links TRBV19 to TRBJ2-7; TRBD2 matches at 7 bases. The CDR3 covers 15 residues. Germline CDR1 reads LNHDA; CDR2 reads SQIVND (reference sequence). V was pared by 8 bases and J by 1 base, with 11 bases of the junction left unmatched.

The chain recombines TRBV7-9 with TRBJ2-4, with 8 bases lining up with TRBD2. CDR1 SEHNR and CDR2 FQNEAQ come from the germline V gene (reference sequence). This CDR3 region has 14 residues. With V trimmed by 8 bases and J by 15 bases, 18 bases remained unmatched. CDR3 sequence: CASLPLLAGYEPYF. CDR3 bases: TGTGCCAGCCTCCCCTTGCTAGCGGGCTACGAGCCGTACTTC.

V is TRBV7-3 and J is TRBJ2-7; D gene uncertain. Germline CDR1 is SGHTA and CDR2 is FQGTGA. The ends were cut back, 5 bases at V and 1 base at J, with 15 bases in the middle. This CDR3 is built from 15 residues. The CDR3 DNA is TGTGCCAGCAGCCCTAGTACCGCACAATCCTACGAGCAGTACTTC. Protein: CASSPSTAQSYEQYF. The full variable domain, completed using reference TRBV7-3 and TRBJ2-7, is GAGVSQTPSNKVTEKGKYVELRCDPISGHTALYWYRQSLGQGPEFLIYFQGTGAADDSGLPNDRFFAVRPEGSVSTLKIQRTERGDSAVYLCASSPSTAQSYEQYFGPGTRLTVT.

The rearrangement uses TRBV4-1 and TRBJ1-5, with TRBD1 matching over 9 bases. V shed 5 bases and J 0 bases; nucleotides not matched to a gene: 2. Germline V gene lookup returns CDR1 MGHRA and CDR2 YSYEKL. The CDR3 contains 15 residues. The CDR3 region has the DNA TGCGCCAGCAGCGACAGGGGGAATAGCAATCAGCCCCAGCATTTT. Protein: CASSDRGNSNQPQHF.